Listed here are 8 T cell receptor beta chains from one sample, sequenced in a study of PD-1 blockade in classical Hodgkin lymphoma. This table comes from immunoSEQ multiplex PCR, and its TCRdb copy is limited to in-frame clones, with some not included. The table has fewer than 20,000 clones, about 81% seen once. In every patient, relapse followed autologous stem cell transplantation, while exposure to brentuximab vedotin differed. The sequences come from peripheral blood mononuclear cells (PBMCs), collected at baseline. The receptors come from a human donor with classical Hodgkin lymphoma.

The chain is built from TRBV5-6 and TRBJ1-1; possible D gene TRBD1, 5 bases. This CDR3 spans 16 amino acids. Trimming took 1 base from V and 1 from J, leaving 14 bases between them. In germline, CDR1 is SGHDT, CDR2 YYEEEE. The CDR3: CASSLRLAGRNTEAFF. CDR3 nucleotide sequence: TGTGCCAGCAGCTTGCGCCTGGCAGGGAGGAACACTGAAGCTTTCTTT.

J is TRBJ2-7 and V is TRBV6-6; 8 bases match TRBD2. Germline loops: CDR1 MNHNY, CDR2 SVGAGI (reference sequence). This CDR3 contains 16 residues. J lost 0 bases, V lost 8 bases, and 12 bases had no gene match. CDR3 nucleotides: TGTGCCAGCCGGACGTGGGGCGGGGGGACCTCCTACGAGCAGTACTTC. Protein: CASRTWGGGTSYEQYF.

This rearrangement joins TRBV6-1 to TRBJ1-1; no clear D gene. Germline CDR1 and CDR2: MNHNS and SASEGT. Trimming took off 4 bases at V and 1 base at J, with 7 bases between the two ends. This CDR3 comprises 13 residues. The CDR3 is CASSGSKNTEAFF. The DNA of the CDR3 is TGTGCCAGCAGTGGCTCCAAGAACACTGAAGCTTTCTTT.

The sample holds one count of this clone. The chain joins TRBV11-2 to TRBJ2-7, with D hard to call. V shed 1 base and J shed 1 base, with 8 bases lying between them. The CDR3 has 14 residues. CDR1 and CDR2 (germline): SGHAT, FQNNGV. The CDR3 sequence: CASSLGPYSYEQYF. DNA for the CDR3: TGTGCCAGCAGCTTAGGGCCATATTCCTACGAGCAGTACTTC.

The chain employs TRBV4-3 and TRBJ1-3; D not resolved. CDR1 LGHNA and CDR2 YSLEER come from the germline V gene. Between the trimmed V and J ends, which lost 4 bases and 4 bases, there was a span of 8 bases. The length of the CDR3 is 13 residues. In DNA form, the CDR3 reads TGCGCCAGCAGCCCTGGTGGAGGAAACACCATATATTTT. Protein: CASSPGGGNTIYF.

The genes are TRBV5-8 and TRBJ2-1; the D call may be TRBD1 or TRBD2 (5 bases each). CDR3 length: 15 amino acids. Trimming took 5 bases from V and 4 from J, leaving 16 bases between them. Germline V lookup: CDR1 SGHTS, CDR2 YDEGEE. This CDR3 is CASRPTGLSYNEQFF. CDR3 nucleotides: TGTGCCAGCAGACCTACAGGACTTTCTTACAATGAGCAGTTCTTC.

The chain is built from TRBV27 and TRBJ1-5; D is perhaps TRBD1 (6 bases). Germline loops: CDR1 MNHEY, CDR2 SMNVEV (reference sequence). This CDR3 contains 16 residues. Trimming removed 4 bases from V and 6 bases from J, with 19 bases in between. CDR3 residues: CASSSLTGSRSQPQHF. CDR3 sequence (DNA): TGTGCCAGCAGTTCCTTAACAGGGTCCAGGAGTCAGCCCCAGCATTTT.

This chain links TRBV6-5 with TRBJ2-7; D is perhaps TRBD1 (5 bases). The CDR3 sequence is 15 residues long. Per the germline V gene, CDR1 is MNHEY and CDR2 is SVGAGI. Trimming shortened V by 5 bases and J by 2 bases, and 16 bases separated the two germline ends. This CDR3 is CASSPTTWGPYEQYF. CDR3 coding DNA: TGTGCCAGCAGTCCCACGACGTGGGGCCCCTACGAGCAGTACTTC.